Listed here are 11 T cell receptor beta chains from one sample, sequenced in a study of cytomegalovirus exposure and HLA in healthy donors (dated by TCRdb to about 2017). The library was generated by the immunoSEQ multiplex PCR assay. The multiplex PCR relied on a mix of 60 forward primers for TCR Vbeta segments and 13 reverse primers for TCR Jbeta segments. Held by TCRdb, this immuneACCESS table contains in-frame sequences only and omits some clones. Under half of the omission traces to an unresolved V gene where checked; the cause of the rest is unknown. The sample includes roughly 170,000 clones, with 80% observed a single time. Of the sample, 6% to 7.5% falls within the top ten clones. Sequences were obtained from PBMCs. These receptors were obtained from a young man in good health and CMV-seropositive.

The J gene is TRBJ1-2, the V gene TRBV6-1; TRBD1 might be the D (6 bases). This CDR3 comprises 14 residues. CDR1 is MNHNS, CDR2 SASEGT, per germline. V was trimmed by 1 base and J by 2 bases, leaving 8 bases between them. Here the CDR3 reads CASSEVDRNYGYTF. Written as DNA, the CDR3 is TGTGCCAGCAGTGAAGTTGACAGGAACTATGGCTACACCTTC.

V and J are TRBV6-1 and TRBJ1-2; D remains unclear. CDR3 length: 14 residues. The V gene lost 1 base and the J gene lost 3 bases, with 9 bases spanning the gap. The germline gives CDR1 MNHNS, CDR2 SASEGT. CDR3 region: CASSEGITDYGYTF. CDR3 in DNA: TGTGCCAGCAGTGAAGGGATCACAGACTATGGCTACACCTTC.

This clone was found a few times. The chain is built from TRBV7-2 and TRBJ1-1; D call uncertain. CDR1 is SGHTA and CDR2 is FQGNSA in the germline V gene. The CDR3 extends over 13 amino acids. Trimming took off 6 bases at V and 6 bases at J, with 14 bases between the two ends. CDR3 bases: TGTGCCAGCAGAAGTTTCAGCGGCGCTGAAGCTTTCTTT. It specifies CASRSFSGAEAFF.

The J gene is TRBJ2-5, the V gene TRBV10-3; possible D gene TRBD1, 5 bases. Germline loops: CDR1 ENHRY, CDR2 SYGVKD. Trimming shortened V by 6 bases and J by 0 bases, and 11 bases separated the two germline ends. The CDR3 covers 14 residues. The CDR3 sequence is CAISIAGNQETQYF. CDR3 nucleotides: TGTGCCATCAGCATAGCAGGGAACCAAGAGACCCAGTACTTC.

The chain links TRBV9 to TRBJ2-3; 8 positions agree with TRBD2. Germline V gene sequence: CDR1 SGDLS, CDR2 YYNGEE. V shed 4 bases and J 0 bases; nucleotides not matched to a gene: 10. CDR3 length equals 17 residues. This CDR3 is CASSPHPLAASTDTQYF. The CDR3 DNA is TGTGCCAGCAGCCCACACCCACTAGCGGCAAGCACAGATACGCAGTATTTT.

The chain combines TRBV15 with TRBJ2-1, with D maybe TRBD2 (6 bases). Germline V CDR1 and CDR2: LNHNV, YYDKDF (reference sequence). CDR3 length: 19 amino acids. V was trimmed by 2 bases and J by 0 bases, leaving 20 bases between them. The CDR3 is CATSRRRAGRGSSYNEQFF. DNA of the CDR3: TGTGCCACCAGCAGACGCCGGGCGGGGCGGGGTAGCTCCTACAATGAGCAGTTCTTC.

In its sample, this clone was seen once. One junction end disagrees with the germline gene, perhaps due to a read error. The chain recombines TRBV7-9 with TRBJ1-5; 11 nucleotides line up with TRBD1. The CDR3 spans 14 residues. From germline, CDR1 is SEHNR and CDR2 FQNEAQ (reference sequence). CDR3 bases: TGTTCCAGCAGCCCGGGACAGGGGGGACAGCCCCAGCATTTT. It specifies CSSSPGQGGQPQHF.

The chain couples TRBV7-8 to TRBJ2-7; D perhaps matches TRBD1 (6 bases). The V end was cut by 2 bases, the J end by 0 bases, with 11 bases between. The CDR3 totals 15 residues. From germline, CDR1 is SGHVS and CDR2 FQNEAQ. CDR3 in amino acids: CASSLRAGDSYEQYF. The CDR3 DNA is TGTGCCAGCAGCTTACGGGCAGGGGACTCCTACGAGCAGTACTTC.

The chain recombines TRBV20-1 with TRBJ2-5; D is unresolved. Trimming pared 6 bases from V and 2 bases from J, leaving 7 bases between. CDR3 size: 11 residues. Looked up from germline, CDR1 is DFQATT and CDR2 is SNEGSKA (reference sequence). The CDR3 protein is CSAANQETQYF. CDR3 DNA sequence: TGCAGTGCCGCGAATCAAGAGACCCAGTACTTC.

The DNA of the CDR3 is TGTGCCAGCTCACCAGCCGGTCCTGAGACCCAGTACTTC. Protein sequence: CASSPAGPETQYF. This chain connects TRBV18 to TRBJ2-5; the D is unclear. Trimming cost V 2 bases and J 5 bases, with 9 bases left between them. Germline CDR1 reads KGHSH; CDR2 reads LQKENI. The CDR3 sequence is 13 residues long. The full variable domain, in which reference TRBV18 and TRBJ2-5 provide the parts outside the CDR3, is NAGVMQNPRHLVRRRGQEARLRCSPMKGHSHVYWYRQLPEEGLKFMVYLQKENIIDESGMPKERFSAEFPKEGPSILRIQQVVRGDSAAYFCASSPAGPETQYFGPGTRLLVL.

This clone was seen more than once but under ten times. V is TRBV2 and J is TRBJ1-4; D unresolved. CDR3 length: 15 amino acids. V lost 3 bases and J 6 bases, leaving 14 bases between the germline ends. Germline V gene sequence: CDR1 SNHLY, CDR2 FYNNEI. CDR3: CASSERGRKDEKLFF. CDR3 DNA sequence: TGTGCCAGCAGTGAGCGCGGGCGAAAGGATGAAAAACTGTTTTTT. Drawing the rest from reference TRBV2 and TRBJ1-4, the complete variable domain is EPEVTQTPSHQVTQMGQEVILRCVPISNHLYFYWYRQILGQKVEFLVSFYNNEISEKSEIFDDQFSVERPDGSNFTLKIRSTKLEDSAMYFCASSERGRKDEKLFFGSGTQLSVL.